Below, 27 T cell receptor beta chains from the same sample are listed, as sequenced in a study of OX40 agonist ivuxolimab in advanced cancers. Only in-frame clones appear in the TCRdb table, and some are missing; sequencing was by immunoSEQ multiplex PCR. The sample lists some 100,000 clones, roughly 94% occurring once. Sequencing was performed on CD4+ or CD8+ T cells sorted from blood, taken in a trial of the OX40 agonist ivuxolimab. The receptors come from an adult with an advanced solid tumor such as melanoma, head and neck, liver or kidney cancer.

The V gene is TRBV9, the J gene TRBJ2-1; TRBD2 is a possible D gene (6 bases). This CDR3 is built from 16 residues. Germline CDR1 reads SGDLS; CDR2 reads YYNGEE. Between the trimmed V and J ends, which lost 4 bases and 0 bases, there was a span of 14 bases. The CDR3 nucleotides are TGTGCCAGCAGCCCATATGCGGGGAGCTCCTACAATGAGCAGTTCTTC. It translates to CASSPYAGSSYNEQFF.

This chain links TRBV4-3 with TRBJ2-3; D possibly corresponds to TRBD1 (6 bases). The V gene's germline CDR1 is LGHNA and CDR2 YSLEER. This CDR3 spans 15 amino acids. V dropped 0 bases and J dropped 9 bases, with 16 bases sitting between them. Here the CDR3 reads CASSQDNSGQRTQYF. The CDR3 region has the DNA TGCGCCAGCAGCCAAGACAACTCGGGACAAAGGACGCAGTATTTT.

The chain combines TRBV15 with TRBJ2-1, with TRBD1 matching over 9 bases. CDR1 LNHNV and CDR2 YYDKDF come from the germline V gene (reference sequence). The V gene end was trimmed by 4 bases and the J gene end by 8 bases; junction bases not matched to a gene: 9. The CDR3 consists of 15 residues. Here the CDR3 DNA reads TGTGCCACCAGCAACCGGGACAGGGTGGGTGATGAGCAGTTCTTC. Protein: CATSNRDRVGDEQFF.

The CDR3 protein is CASSSGLRDTGELFF. For the CDR3, the DNA is TGTGCCAGCAGCTCGGGACTAAGGGACACCGGGGAGCTGTTTTTT. The chain combines TRBV13 with TRBJ2-2, with 7 bases fitting TRBD2. In germline, CDR1 is PRHDT, CDR2 FYEKMQ (reference sequence). After removal of 4 bases from V and 3 bases from J, the junction contained 5 bases not matched to a gene. The CDR3 is made up of 15 amino acids.

The DNA of the CDR3 is TGTGCCAGCAGTTCTAGGGGACCTGGGGGAACGCAGTATTTT. It is translated as CASSSRGPGGTQYF. The gene calls are TRBV6-6 and TRBJ2-3; D tentatively fits TRBD1 or TRBD2 (5 bases each). CDR1 is MNHNY, CDR2 SVGAGI, per germline (reference sequence). V lost 4 bases and J lost 9, with 17 bases in between. The CDR3 contains 14 residues.

The V gene is TRBV19, the J gene TRBJ2-2; D is possibly TRBD2 (6 bases). V shed 8 bases and J shed 8 bases, with 12 bases lying between them. The CDR3 consists of 12 residues. Germline CDR1 and CDR2: LNHDA and SQIVND (reference sequence). CDR3 nucleotide sequence: TGTGCCAGTCTCGGAGGGAGGGGGGAGCTGTTTTTT. Amino acid sequence: CASLGGRGELFF. Drawing the rest from reference TRBV19 and TRBJ2-2, the complete variable domain is DGGITQSPKYLFRKEGQNVTLSCEQNLNHDAMYWYRQDPGQGLRLIYYSQIVNDFQKGDIAEGYSVSREKKESFPLTVTSAQKNPTAFYLCASLGGRGELFFGEGSRLTVL.

Concerning this clone: The junction and the germline gene differ at one end; a read error may be behind it. This chain links TRBV5-1 with TRBJ1-4; weak D call: TRBD1 (5 bases). This CDR3 contains 14 residues. Germline loops: CDR1 SGHRS, CDR2 YFSETQ. The CDR3: CASSLAGNVGELFF. CDR3 sequence (DNA): TGCGCCAGCAGTTTGGCAGGGAACGTCGGGGAACTGTTTTTT.

The chain uses TRBV5-5 and TRBJ2-7; D is uncertain. CDR3 length: 13 residues. In germline, CDR1 is SGHKS, CDR2 YYEKEE (reference sequence). V shed 6 bases and J shed 9 bases, with 19 bases lying between them. This CDR3 reads CASTRPPAGRQYF. In nucleotides, the CDR3 is TGTGCCAGCACTCGACCGCCGGCCGGTCGGCAGTACTTC.

The J gene is TRBJ2-5, the V gene TRBV5-6; TRBD1 matches at 7 bases. The CDR3 loop spans 16 amino acids. Losses at the gene ends were 0 bases for V and 5 bases for J; bases not matched to a gene: 10. Germline-derived CDR1 and CDR2 are SGHDT and YYEEEE. For the CDR3, the DNA is TGTGCCAGCAGCTTGGAAAAGGGGGCGGATGCTGAGACCCAGTACTTC. This sequence encodes CASSLEKGADAETQYF.

J is TRBJ1-1 and V is TRBV27; 10 nucleotides agree with TRBD1. V was pared by 6 bases and J by 11 bases, with 6 bases of the junction left unmatched. CDR3 size: 12 residues. CDR1 MNHEY and CDR2 SMNVEV come from the germline V gene (reference sequence). The CDR3 nucleotides are TGTGCCAGCAGCCGAGGACAGGGGGTGGCTTTCTTT. Translating gives CASSRGQGVAFF.

This clone was detected only once. This chain joins TRBV29-1 and TRBJ1-3; D perhaps matches TRBD1 (6 bases). The CDR3 has 16 residues. Trimming took off 4 bases at V and 0 bases at J, with 16 bases between the two ends. Germline V gene lookup returns CDR1 SQVTM and CDR2 ANQGSEA. The CDR3, as DNA: TGCAGCGTTGGAGGGGGGACGGGCCTCTCTGGAAACACCATATATTTT. Residues: CSVGGGTGLSGNTIYF.

This clone was recorded only once. The chain carries TRBV5-5 and TRBJ2-1, with 10 bases aligning to TRBD2. The CDR3 is 16 amino acids. CDR1 is SGHKS, CDR2 YYEKEE, per germline (reference sequence). Trimming at V came to 4 bases and at J to 8 bases, leaving 12 bases not matched to a gene. The CDR3 nucleotides read TGTGCCAGCAGCCCCATAGCGGGGGGTCTTCCCGATGAGCAGTTCTTC. This gives the protein CASSPIAGGLPDEQFF.

The V call is TRBV4-2, the J call TRBJ2-7; possible D gene TRBD2, 5 bases. The CDR3 runs to 14 residues. The V and J ends lost 3 bases and 0 bases respectively, with 9 bases between them. CDR1 LGHNA and CDR2 YNFKEQ come from the germline V gene. DNA of the CDR3: TGTGCCAGCAGCCAGGAGGATTTCTCCTACGAGCAGTACTTC. Protein sequence: CASSQEDFSYEQYF.

This chain connects TRBV9 to TRBJ2-3; D is possibly TRBD1 (5 bases). Germline V gives CDR1 SGDLS, CDR2 YYNGEE. V lost 4 bases, J lost 1 base, and 7 bases lay in between. The CDR3 loop spans 13 amino acids. This CDR3 reads CASSIGGTDTQYF. The CDR3 DNA reads TGTGCCAGCAGCATAGGGGGCACAGATACGCAGTATTTT.

V is TRBV29-1 and J is TRBJ2-3, with D uncertain. Germline CDR1 reads SQVTM; CDR2 reads ANQGSEA. Trimming removed 3 bases at V and 6 bases at J, with 13 bases between. This CDR3 contains 13 residues. CDR3 loop: CSVDSIIVDTQYF. The CDR3, as DNA: TGCAGCGTTGACTCAATTATCGTGGATACGCAGTATTTT.

The sample holds one count of this clone. The J gene is TRBJ2-6, the V gene TRBV9, with D unclear. V was pared by 0 bases and J by 0 bases, with 7 bases between. The germline V gene encodes CDR1 SGDLS and CDR2 YYNGEE. The CDR3 extends over 16 amino acids. The CDR3 protein is CASSVVGGSGANVLTF. For the CDR3, the DNA is TGTGCCAGCAGCGTAGTTGGTGGCTCTGGGGCCAACGTCCTGACTTTC. The full variable domain, rest sourced from reference TRBV9 and TRBJ2-6, is DSGVTQTPKHLITATGQRVTLRCSPRSGDLSVYWYQQSLDQGLQFLIQYYNGEERAKGNILERFSAQQFPDLHSELNLSSLELGDSALYFCASSVVGGSGANVLTFGAGSRLTVL.

A remark on this clone: Other DNA sequences from this sample encode an identical CDR3 as well. V is TRBV18 and J is TRBJ2-7, with 8 bases that match TRBD1. The CDR3 is 14 amino acids. Trimming removed 3 bases from V and 0 bases from J; junction bases left unmatched: 1. In germline, CDR1 is KGHSH, CDR2 LQKENI. The DNA for the CDR3 is TGTGCCAGCTCACCGGGGACAGGCTCCTACGAGCAGTACTTC. Encoded protein: CASSPGTGSYEQYF.

In this sample, this clone turned up once. The gene calls are TRBV28 and TRBJ1-1, with TRBD1 as a possible D gene (5 bases). Germline lookup yields CDR1 MDHEN and CDR2 SYDVKM. V was shortened by 5 bases and J by 2 bases, with 12 bases between the two germline ends. The CDR3 has 14 amino acids. The CDR3 nucleotides are TGTGCCAGCAGTCCCCCGGGGCTCAACACTGAAGCTTTCTTT. It codes for CASSPPGLNTEAFF.

The table lists this clone with a few counts. V usage is TRBV6-1 and J usage is TRBJ1-5; 8 bases fit TRBD1. This CDR3 has 15 residues. The V gene's germline CDR1 is MNHNS and CDR2 SASEGT. V dropped 6 bases and J dropped 4; count of bases not matched to a gene: 8. For the CDR3, the DNA is TGTGCCAGCAGCTACGGACAGGGAAGGAATCAGCCCCAGCATTTT. Translating gives CASSYGQGRNQPQHF.

This chain connects TRBV9 to TRBJ2-3; the match to TRBD2 covers 7 bases. The CDR3 has 16 residues. Germline V gene sequence: CDR1 SGDLS, CDR2 YYNGEE. V trimming: 0 bases; J trimming: 2 bases; junction bases outside the gene matches: 6. In nucleotides, the CDR3 is TGTGCCAGCAGCGTAGAGGGGAGGGAACCCACAGATACGCAGTATTTT. Residues: CASSVEGREPTDTQYF.

The chain uses TRBV29-1 and TRBJ2-7; maybe TRBD1 (6 bases). This CDR3 is 13 amino acids long. Germline CDR1 reads SQVTM; CDR2 reads ANQGSEA. With 4 bases removed from V and 3 bases from J, the gap between germline ends came to 13 bases. The CDR3 spells CSVAGGELYEQYF. The CDR3 DNA is TGCAGCGTTGCTGGGGGCGAACTCTACGAGCAGTACTTC.

This clone occurred once. The chain couples TRBV4-1 to TRBJ1-5; 7 bases are shared with TRBD1. The CDR3 runs 15 residues. Germline V gene lookup returns CDR1 MGHRA and CDR2 YSYEKL. J lost 7 bases, V lost 0 bases, and 6 bases had no gene match. Here the CDR3 DNA reads TGCGCCAGCAGCCAAGAGGGAGGGGGCGGGCAGCCCCAGCATTTT. Its protein product is CASSQEGGGGQPQHF.

V usage is TRBV2 and J usage is TRBJ2-1, with 8 bases fitting TRBD1. Germline CDR1 is SNHLY and CDR2 is FYNNEI. J was trimmed by 2 bases and V by 9 bases; bases with no gene match: 6. The CDR3 loop spans 14 amino acids. The CDR3: CASGWTGTYNEQFF. The CDR3 nucleotides are TGTGCCAGTGGGTGGACAGGGACCTACAATGAGCAGTTCTTC.

The chain joins TRBV7-9 to TRBJ2-5; D gene ambiguous. V was trimmed by 4 bases and J by 1 base, leaving 7 bases between them. Germline V gives CDR1 SEHNR, CDR2 FQNEAQ (reference sequence). The CDR3 is 13 amino acids. In nucleotides, the CDR3 is TGTGCCAGCAGCTACGAACTCCAAGAGACCCAGTACTTC. It codes for CASSYELQETQYF.

The chain is built from TRBV4-1 and TRBJ2-1; maybe TRBD2 (5 bases). Trimming left V 5 bases short and J 8 bases short, with 13 bases between. CDR1 and CDR2 (germline): MGHRA, YSYEKL. The CDR3 sequence is 13 residues long. CDR3 nucleotide sequence: TGCGCCAGCAGCGTTCGACTAATCCATGAGCAGTTCTTC. This translates into CASSVRLIHEQFF.

The sample holds one count of this clone. The V call is TRBV27, the J call TRBJ1-1, with D possibly TRBD1 on 6 matching bases. CDR3 size: 11 residues. Trimming removed 7 bases at V and 5 bases at J, with 8 bases between. CDR1 and CDR2 from the germline V gene are MNHEY and SMNVEV (reference sequence). CDR3 region: CASNQGTEAFF. DNA of the CDR3: TGTGCCAGCAACCAGGGGACTGAAGCTTTCTTT.

The chain joins TRBV2 to TRBJ1-4, with 8 bases identical to TRBD1. After removal of 4 bases from V and 8 bases from J, the junction contained 9 bases not matched to a gene. CDR3 length equals 15 residues. Germline lookup yields CDR1 SNHLY and CDR2 FYNNEI. The CDR3 DNA sequence: TGTGCCAGCAGTGCAGGGGACAGGTTTTTAGAAAAACTGTTTTTT. This translates into CASSAGDRFLEKLFF.